Presented here are 8 T cell receptor beta chains from one specimen sequenced in a study of T cells in Graves' hyperthyroidism and ophthalmopathy. Regions amplified from RNA transcripts were the TCR beta CDR3 regions. When the TCR CDR3 underwent first-round RT-PCR, the HTBI primer set was used. Each CDR3 protein is one row after TCRdb ran MiXCR on the multiplex PCR reads. In the table there are about 540,000 distinct CDR3 sequences, about 43% of which are singletons. Sample: peripheral blood or thyroid tissue (not recorded which). The source of these receptors is a woman younger than 35 with Graves' hyperthyroidism.

The rearrangement links TRBV2 to TRBJ2-7; 8 bases agree with TRBD1. Gene TRBJ2-1 matches the end of the DNA better, so the J call may be wrong. CDR3 length: 17 amino acids. From germline, CDR1 is SNHLY and CDR2 FYNNEI. DNA of the CDR3: TGTGCCAGCAGCGATCCAAGAACAGGGGGCTCCTACAATGAGCAGTTCTTC. Protein product: CASSDPRTGGSYNEQFF.

This clonotype was picked up many times. The chain uses TRBV19 and TRBJ1-1; D is perhaps TRBD1 (5 bases). The V gene lost 5 bases and the J gene lost 2 bases, with 18 bases spanning the gap. The CDR3 length is 16 residues. Germline CDR1 and CDR2: LNHDA and SQIVND (reference sequence). The CDR3 protein is CASSLRGGTENTEAFF. The CDR3 DNA follows: TGTGCCAGTAGTCTCCGGGGGGGGACGGAAAACACTGAAGCTTTCTTT. Looking up the rest from reference TRBV19 and TRBJ1-1 gives the full variable domain: DGGITQSPKYLFRKEGQNVTLSCEQNLNHDAMYWYRQDPGQGLRLIYYSQIVNDFQKGDIAEGYSVSREKKESFPLTVTSAQKNPTAFYLCASSLRGGTENTEAFFGQGTRLTVV.

Comments on this clonotype: A much larger clone lies a single base off, so this may be a read error. This chain links TRBV20-1 with TRBJ2-7, with D possibly matching TRBD1 (6 bases). Per germline, CDR1 DFQATT and CDR2 SNEGSKA (reference sequence). This CDR3 region has 14 residues. CDR3 bases: TGCAGTGCTAGCCTGCAGGGGACCCCCCACGAGCAGAACTTC. It is translated as CSASLQGTPHEQNF.

V usage is TRBV2 and J usage is TRBJ2-7; D is possibly TRBD2 (5 bases). From germline, CDR1 is SNHLY and CDR2 FYNNEI. Trimming took 8 bases from V and 4 from J, leaving 15 bases between them. The length of the CDR3 is 13 residues. CDR3 in DNA: TGTGCCAGCTCACGGTCGAGCGGTTACGAGCAGTACTTC. Protein sequence: CASSRSSGYEQYF.

There are many counts of this clonotype. V usage is TRBV20-1 and J usage is TRBJ2-7, with TRBD2 as a possible D gene (5 bases). This CDR3 region has 13 residues. V lost 3 bases to trimming and J lost 7 bases, with 16 bases between them. Germline V gene sequence: CDR1 DFQATT, CDR2 SNEGSKA (reference sequence). This CDR3 reads CSASIGGLREQYF. For the CDR3, the DNA is TGCAGTGCTAGTATAGGCGGGTTACGGGAGCAGTACTTC.

The rearrangement joins TRBV20-1 to TRBJ2-7; TRBD2 is a possible D gene (5 bases). This CDR3 region has 12 residues. The germline V gene encodes CDR1 DFQATT and CDR2 SNEGSKA (reference sequence). V shed 5 bases and J shed 3 bases, with 11 bases lying between them. The CDR3 sequence: CSASDGNYEQYF. In DNA form, the CDR3 reads TGCAGTGCTTCGGACGGGAACTACGAGCAGTACTTC.

This clonotype was picked up many times. The V call is TRBV12-3 or TRBV12-4, the J call TRBJ1-1, with a weak D call TRBD1 (5 bases). This CDR3 has 12 amino acids. V gave up 6 bases and J gave up 11 bases, with 16 bases separating them. The CDR3 bases are TGTGCCAGCAGAAGTCAGGGTCGACTGGCTTTCTTT. Translation gives CASRSQGRLAFF.

The rearrangement uses TRBV10-3 and TRBJ2-6, with 7 bases that match TRBD1. CDR3 length: 17 amino acids. V trimming: 6 bases; J trimming: 2 bases; junction bases outside the gene matches: 10. Germline CDR1 is ENHRY and CDR2 is SYGVKD. CDR3 region: CAIRTTGAATGANVLTF. Written as DNA, the CDR3 is TGTGCCATCAGAACTACAGGGGCGGCAACTGGGGCCAACGTCCTGACTTTC.